The clone carrying this T cell receptor (beta chain) was seen many times. TCRdb reassembled clones from the PCR reads with MiXCR. The table lists about 69,000 clones, 13% to 15% of them singletons. This sample is part of a study of metastatic and nonmetastatic thyroid tumors. V shed 5 bases and J 15 bases; nucleotides not matched to a gene: 9. Germline V gene lookup returns CDR1 MNHNS and CDR2 SASEGT. The CDR3 loop spans 13 amino acids. Thyroid surgery took place with no prior treatment in any patient. The receptor comes from a male donor with papillary thyroid cancer or a benign thyroid nodule (not recorded which). Some clones in this sample may be carry-over from other donors' samples. The chain joins TRBV6-1 to TRBJ1-6; 8 positions match TRBD1. Specimen: blood. The CDR3 DNA is TGTGCCAGCAGTACACAGGGGGGCTTCAGCCTCCACTTT. Translated, it gives CASSTQGGFSLHF.